These 15 T cell receptor beta chains share one sample of origin, sequenced in a study of T cells in localized non-small cell lung cancer. Method: immunoSEQ multiplex PCR; TCRdb's copy keeps in-frame clones and lacks some. Of about 24,000 clones in the sample, roughly 90% were seen once. Specimen: peripheral blood, collected before any cancer treatment. These receptor sequences come from a woman aged 35 to 69 with stage I lung adenocarcinoma.

V gene TRBV5-1 combines with J gene TRBJ2-5; the D gene is possibly TRBD2 (5 bases). Per the germline V gene, CDR1 is SGHRS and CDR2 is YFSETQ. The CDR3 covers 15 residues. V dropped 0 bases and J dropped 5 bases, with 14 bases sitting between them. Here the CDR3 reads CASSLELGAPETQYF. CDR3 coding DNA: TGCGCCAGCAGCTTGGAACTAGGAGCCCCGGAGACCCAGTACTTC.

This sequence joins TRBV27 and TRBJ2-5, with 7 bases that match TRBD1. J was trimmed by 1 base and V by 6 bases; bases with no gene match: 14. The CDR3 sequence is 17 residues long. Looked up from germline, CDR1 is MNHEY and CDR2 is SMNVEV (reference sequence). The CDR3 loop is CASRPGRDRPSQETQYF. CDR3 sequence (DNA): TGTGCCAGCAGGCCAGGCCGGGACAGACCAAGCCAAGAGACCCAGTACTTC.

V is TRBV7-2 and J is TRBJ2-1; maybe TRBD1 (7 bases). V was pared by 1 base and J by 0 bases, with 13 bases between. The germline gives CDR1 SGHTA, CDR2 FQGNSA. The CDR3 covers 17 residues. The CDR3 here is CASSLVLQGGSYNEQFF. The CDR3 DNA sequence: TGTGCCAGCAGCTTAGTGCTCCAGGGGGGCTCCTACAATGAGCAGTTCTTC.

This sequence joins TRBV15 and TRBJ1-1; D gene uncertain. Germline loops: CDR1 LNHNV, CDR2 YYDKDF (reference sequence). Trimming took 1 base from V and 5 from J, leaving 5 bases between them. CDR3 size: 12 residues. CDR3 DNA: TGTGCCACCAGCAGAGTGGGTACTGAAGCTTTCTTT. Translated: CATSRVGTEAFF.

The V and J genes are TRBV15 and TRBJ2-7; weak D call: TRBD2 (6 bases). The V gene's germline CDR1 is LNHNV and CDR2 YYDKDF (reference sequence). Trimming removed 0 bases from V and 3 bases from J, with 12 bases in between. The CDR3 runs 15 residues. CDR3 coding DNA: TGTGCCACCAGCAGAGAGGGAGGAAAGGACTACGAGCAGTACTTC. Its protein product is CATSREGGKDYEQYF. Together with reference TRBV15 and TRBJ2-7, the CDR3 gives the full variable domain: DAMVIQNPRYQVTQFGKPVTLSCSQTLNHNVMYWYQQKSSQAPKLLFHYYDKDFNNEADTPDNFQSRRPNTSFCFLDIRSPGLGDTAMYLCATSREGGKDYEQYFGPGTRLTVT.

The chain joins TRBV5-8 to TRBJ2-1; no clear D. The V end was cut by 1 base, the J end by 2 bases, with 13 bases between. The CDR3 sequence is 16 residues long. The germline V gene encodes CDR1 SGHTS and CDR2 YDEGEE. This CDR3 is CASSLFRGQAYNEQFF. DNA of the CDR3: TGTGCCAGCAGCTTGTTTCGCGGCCAAGCCTACAATGAGCAGTTCTTC.

The chain recombines TRBV27 with TRBJ2-7; D possibly corresponds to TRBD1 (5 bases). Germline V gives CDR1 MNHEY, CDR2 SMNVEV (reference sequence). V was trimmed by 0 bases and J by 3 bases, leaving 12 bases between them. The CDR3 loop spans 15 amino acids. This CDR3 is CASSLSYPGRYEQYF. In DNA form, the CDR3 reads TGTGCCAGCAGTTTATCGTACCCAGGGCGCTACGAGCAGTACTTC.

J is TRBJ2-7 and V is TRBV6-5, with a tentative D call TRBD1 (6 bases). The CDR3 loop spans 14 amino acids. V lost 0 bases, J lost 3 bases, and 9 bases lay in between. Germline V lookup: CDR1 MNHEY, CDR2 SVGAGI. CDR3 residues: CASSYSKGGYEQYF. The CDR3 DNA follows: TGTGCCAGCAGTTACTCGAAAGGGGGCTACGAGCAGTACTTC.

V is TRBV11-1 and J is TRBJ2-1; the match to TRBD2 covers 7 bases. Germline lookup yields CDR1 SGHAT and CDR2 FQDESV (reference sequence). The CDR3 has 16 residues. V shed 3 bases, J shed 4 bases, and the junction held 9 bases outside the gene matches. The CDR3 spells CASSLSSGGGYNEQFF. In DNA, the CDR3 is TGTGCCAGCAGCTTGTCTAGCGGAGGTGGGTACAATGAGCAGTTCTTC. Supplemented by reference TRBV11-1 and TRBJ2-1, the full variable domain reads EAEVAQSPRYKITEKSQAVAFWCDPISGHATLYWYRQILGQGPELLVQFQDESVVDDSQLPKDRFSAERLKGVDSTLKIQPAELGDSAMYLCASSLSSGGGYNEQFFGPGTRLTVL.

The chain carries TRBV6-1 and TRBJ1-3; perhaps TRBD1 as D (5 bases). The CDR3 has 14 residues. Germline-derived CDR1 and CDR2 are MNHNS and SASEGT. V lost 2 bases and J 0 bases, leaving 5 bases between the germline ends. CDR3 sequence: CASSEQGSGNTIYF. CDR3 coding DNA: TGTGCCAGCAGTGAACAGGGCTCTGGAAACACCATATATTTT.

The V gene is TRBV13, the J gene TRBJ2-5; the D gene is possibly TRBD1 (6 bases). Looked up from germline, CDR1 is PRHDT and CDR2 is FYEKMQ (reference sequence). V was cut by 5 bases and J by 3 bases, with 10 bases left in between. This CDR3 comprises 13 residues. The CDR3 spells CASSMGAEETQYF. DNA of the CDR3: TGTGCCAGCAGCATGGGGGCGGAAGAGACCCAGTACTTC.

The chain has TRBV7-2 and TRBJ2-5; D is undetermined. The CDR3 is 16 residues long. Germline CDR1 SGHTA, CDR2 FQGNSA. Trimming cost V 1 base and J 5 bases, with 17 bases left between them. CDR3 loop: CASSLDRLELSETQYF. The CDR3 DNA reads as TGTGCCAGCAGCTTAGATAGGCTAGAGCTGTCGGAGACCCAGTACTTC.

CDR3 DNA: TGTGCCAGCAGTGGACTTGACTCTTACGAGCAGTACTTC. The encoded protein is CASSGLDSYEQYF. The V and J genes are TRBV25-1 and TRBJ2-7; D gene ambiguous. Germline CDR1 MGHDK, CDR2 SYGVNS. The V gene lost 4 bases and the J gene lost 4 bases, with 11 bases spanning the gap. The length of the CDR3 is 13 residues.

The V and J genes are TRBV15 and TRBJ1-6; a weak D match, TRBD1 (5 bases). The V end was cut by 1 base, the J end by 8 bases, with 12 bases between. The CDR3 is made up of 15 amino acids. CDR1 and CDR2 (germline): LNHNV, YYDKDF (reference sequence). The CDR3 sequence is CATSRGQGSYSPLHF. The DNA for the CDR3 is TGTGCCACCAGCAGAGGCCAGGGTTCCTATTCACCCCTCCACTTT.

The CDR3 DNA is TGTGCCAGCTCACTTGCCGGGACAGCTCGCCCAGCGGGGAACTACAATGAGCAGTTCTTC. Protein product: CASSLAGTARPAGNYNEQFF. The genes are TRBV18 and TRBJ2-1; D tentatively reads TRBD1 or TRBD2 (7 bases each). Trimming took 4 bases from V and 3 from J, leaving 28 bases between them. This CDR3 comprises 20 residues. Germline CDR1 and CDR2: KGHSH and LQKENI.